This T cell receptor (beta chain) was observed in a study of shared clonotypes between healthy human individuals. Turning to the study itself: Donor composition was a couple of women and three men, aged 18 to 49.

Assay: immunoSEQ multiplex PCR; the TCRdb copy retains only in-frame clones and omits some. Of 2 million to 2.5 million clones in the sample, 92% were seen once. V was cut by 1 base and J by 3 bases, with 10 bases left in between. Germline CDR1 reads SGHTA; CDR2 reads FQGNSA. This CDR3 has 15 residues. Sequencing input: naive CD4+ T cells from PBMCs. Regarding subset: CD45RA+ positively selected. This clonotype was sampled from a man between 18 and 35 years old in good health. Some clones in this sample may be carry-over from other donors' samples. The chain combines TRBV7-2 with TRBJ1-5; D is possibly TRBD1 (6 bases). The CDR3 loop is CASSLDAGVNQPQHF. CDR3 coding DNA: TGTGCCAGCAGCTTAGATGCAGGGGTCAATCAGCCCCAGCATTTT.